The 2 T cell receptor beta chains below were found in one sample sequenced in a study of CD8 T cells in ankylosing spondylitis. Study results and caveats: Typical of ankylosing spondylitis blood, it appeared, was a TCR beta motif of seven to nine highly homologous variants.

Which antigens these TCRs recognize remains unknown. TCRdb analysed the 5' RACE reads with MiXCR anew, one entry per CDR3 protein. The table shows 700,000 or so distinct CDR3 sequences, with around 20% occurring only once. The sample comprised blood, either unsorted or a sorted T cell fraction (not recorded which). Receptors originate from a male donor with ankylosing spondylitis.

The V gene is TRBV4-1, the J gene TRBJ1-4; no clear D gene. The CDR3 runs to 15 residues. Between the trimmed V and J ends, which lost 1 base and 3 bases, there was a span of 9 bases. Germline CDR1 reads MGHRA; CDR2 reads YSYEKL. The CDR3 DNA reads as TGCGCCAGCAGCCAAGCAAATGGGGCTAATGAAAAACTGTTTTTT. Its protein is CASSQANGANEKLFF.

CDR3 sequence reads: CSAQTGQKTQYF. CDR3 bases: TGCAGCGCTCAGACAGGACAAAAGACCCAGTACTTC. The rearrangement joins TRBV29-1 to TRBJ2-5; D might be TRBD1 (6 bases). Between the trimmed V and J ends, which lost 7 bases and 6 bases, there was a span of 15 bases. This CDR3 spans 12 amino acids. Germline V gene data show CDR1 as SQVTM and CDR2 as ANQGSEA.